This TCR beta chain was identified in a study of T cell responses to AZD1222 COVID-19 vaccine. Study outcomes and limitations: Regions 160-218 and 743-854 held dominance among vaccine-associated CD4 TCRs, which spanned spike. The donor cohort was predominantly white British with a female majority, and clonal diversity may have been underestimated. Among spike-specific TCRs, nearly half reportedly target unmutated variant regions.

As to this clone: The antigen remains undetermined.

TCRdb's table, derived via immunoSEQ multiplex PCR, lists solely in-frame clones and lacks some. The sample records about 120,000 clones, about nine tenths being singletons. CDR3 size: 15 residues. V was shortened by 6 bases and J by 0 bases, with 12 bases between the two germline ends. Looked up from germline, CDR1 is MNHEY and CDR2 is SVGAGI. This specimen consisted of peripheral blood, obtained on day 0 of AZD1222 vaccination. The J gene is TRBJ1-3, the V gene TRBV6-5, with a weak D call TRBD1 (6 bases). This TCR derives from an adult in good health. Here the CDR3 reads CASRRDMSSGNTIYF. In DNA form, the CDR3 reads TGTGCCAGCAGACGGGACATGAGCTCTGGAAACACCATATATTTT.